This T cell receptor (beta chain) was sequenced in a study of cytomegalovirus exposure and HLA in healthy donors. Study-level background: The study's early data release held tens of millions of unique TCRs from HLA-typed donors.

This CDR3 region has 16 residues. Per the germline V gene, CDR1 is KGHSH and CDR2 is LQKENI. V shed 1 base, J shed 1 base, and the junction held 4 bases outside the gene matches. Primers included in the PCR were 60 Vbeta and 13 Jbeta primers. Sequencing used immunoSEQ multiplex PCR; TCRdb keeps in-frame clones, though not all of them. The sample records more than 150,000 clones, less than 90% being singletons. Donors in the study were healthy people who gave bone marrow. This clonotype was obtained from a girl between 5 and 17 years old in good health and CMV-seropositive. The sample was PBMCs. The genes are TRBV18 and TRBJ2-7, with TRBD1 matching 10 bases. The CDR3 sequence is CASSPRGQGRSYEQYF. The CDR3 DNA sequence: TGTGCCAGCTCACCACGGGGACAGGGGAGGTCCTACGAGCAGTACTTC.